The 3 T cell receptor beta chains below come from one sample, sequenced in a study of early T cells in non-severe SARS-CoV-2 infection. Each CDR3 protein gets one entry after TCRdb re-called the 5' RACE reads with MiXCR. The repertoire holds about 60,000 distinct CDR3 sequences, with roughly 12% as singletons. The sequenced sample was whole blood. All receptors derive from an adult who was a healthcare worker with PCR-confirmed SARS-CoV-2 infection or an uninfected control (not recorded which).

Ten or more counts support this clonotype. The chain couples TRBV3-1 to TRBJ1-2; the match to TRBD1 covers 7 bases. With 4 bases clipped from V and 4 bases from J, the junction kept 12 bases outside the gene matches. This CDR3 is built from 16 residues. Looked up from germline, CDR1 is LGHDT and CDR2 is YNNKEL (reference sequence). In DNA form, the CDR3 reads TGTGCCAGCAGCCCCCCCGGGGGCGACAGGGCCTATGGCTACACCTTC. It codes for CASSPPGGDRAYGYTF.

The V call is TRBV5-5, the J call TRBJ1-2; 8 bases agree with TRBD1. The CDR3 totals 14 residues. With V trimmed by 4 bases and J by 2 bases, 4 bases remained unmatched. Germline CDR1 is SGHKS and CDR2 is YYEKEE (reference sequence). The CDR3 sequence: CASSTGQGNYGYTF. The CDR3 DNA reads as TGTGCCAGCAGCACCGGACAGGGCAACTATGGCTACACCTTC.

This chain connects TRBV4-1 to TRBJ2-3, with 9 bases aligning to TRBD2. With V trimmed by 1 base and J by 2 bases, 7 bases remained unmatched. Germline CDR1 is MGHRA and CDR2 is YSYEKL. This CDR3 has 17 amino acids. The CDR3 DNA sequence: TGCGCCAGCAGCCAAGGTACAGGCGGGGGGGTCACAGATACGCAGTATTTT. Amino acids: CASSQGTGGGVTDTQYF.